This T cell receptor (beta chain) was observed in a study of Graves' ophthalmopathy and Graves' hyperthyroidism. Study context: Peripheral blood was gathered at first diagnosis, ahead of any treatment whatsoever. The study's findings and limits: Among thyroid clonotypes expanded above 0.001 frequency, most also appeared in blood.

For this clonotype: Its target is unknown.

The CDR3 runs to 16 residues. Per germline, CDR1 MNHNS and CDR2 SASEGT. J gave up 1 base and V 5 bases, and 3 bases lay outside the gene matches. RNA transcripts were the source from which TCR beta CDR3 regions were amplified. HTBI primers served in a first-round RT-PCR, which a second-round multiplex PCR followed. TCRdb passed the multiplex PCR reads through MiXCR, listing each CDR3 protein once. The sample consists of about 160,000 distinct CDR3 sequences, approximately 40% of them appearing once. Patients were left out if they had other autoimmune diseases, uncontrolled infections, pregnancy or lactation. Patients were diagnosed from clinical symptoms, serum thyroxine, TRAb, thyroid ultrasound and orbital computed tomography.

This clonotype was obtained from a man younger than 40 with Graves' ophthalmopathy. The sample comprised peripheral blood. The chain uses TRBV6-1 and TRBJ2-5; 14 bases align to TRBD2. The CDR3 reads CASSRTSGRFQETQYF. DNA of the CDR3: TGTGCCAGCAGTCGGACTAGCGGGAGGTTCCAAGAGACCCAGTACTTC.